These T cell receptor beta chains were read from a single sample in a study of blood T cell repertoires in COVID-19. The table came from immunoSEQ multiplex PCR; TCRdb's copy has only in-frame clones and leaves some out. The table lists around 200,000 clones, around nine tenths of them singletons, with roughly 6.2% in the top ten. Sequencing was done on a sample of peripheral blood. Source of these receptors: a man between 60 and 70 years old who had recovered from COVID-19. Each CDR3 is given with its conserved first and last residue. Each record gives: J gene, D gene, clone size, V gene, CDR3 DNA, CDR3 protein. A D gene is named only where the DNA matches it firmly. Some rows have no size entry. The others give once, few or many, or a class for an expanded clone.

j_call: TRBJ1-6; d_call: TRBD1; clone_size: NA; v_call: TRBV6-2/TRBV6-3; cdr3_nt: TGTGCCAGCAGTGACAGGGGCAGGTCACCCCTCCACTTT; cdr3_aa: CASSDRGRSPLHF
j_call: TRBJ2-3; d_call: TRBD2; clone_size: NA; v_call: TRBV19; cdr3_nt: TGTGCCAGTAGTCCGGGGGGGGTAGATACGCAGTATTTT; cdr3_aa: CASSPGGVDTQYF
j_call: TRBJ2-2; d_call: NA; clone_size: few; v_call: TRBV9; cdr3_nt: TGTGCCAGCAGCCCCCACGCGGACACCGGGGAGCTGTTTTTT; cdr3_aa: CASSPHADTGELFF
j_call: TRBJ2-5; d_call: NA; clone_size: NA; v_call: TRBV5-8; cdr3_nt: TGTGCCACTCTAGGGGAAGAGACCCAGTACTTC; cdr3_aa: CATLGEETQYF
j_call: TRBJ2-1; d_call: TRBD1; clone_size: NA; v_call: TRBV5-1; cdr3_nt: TGCGCCAGCAGCTTCAAGACAGGGGGGCTAAACAATGAGCAGTTCTTC; cdr3_aa: CASSFKTGGLNNEQFF
j_call: TRBJ2-3; d_call: NA; clone_size: NA; v_call: TRBV5-6; cdr3_nt: TGTGCCAGCAGCCTGAGGGTAACTAGCACAGATACGCAGTATTTT; cdr3_aa: CASSLRVTSTDTQYF
j_call: TRBJ2-7; d_call: NA; clone_size: NA; v_call: TRBV5-1; cdr3_nt: TGCGCCAGCCGTCTGGCCTGGGGGCAAAGGAACGAGCAGTACTTC; cdr3_aa: CASRLAWGQRNEQYF
j_call: TRBJ1-2; d_call: NA; clone_size: NA; v_call: TRBV19; cdr3_nt: TGTGCCAGTAGTAGTAAGACAGGATCCATCTATGGCTACACCTTC; cdr3_aa: CASSSKTGSIYGYTF
j_call: TRBJ2-3; d_call: NA; clone_size: NA; v_call: TRBV11-2; cdr3_nt: TGTGCCAGCAGCTCGATCGGGGGAGGAGATACGCAGTATTTT; cdr3_aa: CASSSIGGGDTQYF
j_call: TRBJ1-4; d_call: NA; clone_size: few; v_call: TRBV28; cdr3_nt: TGTGCCAGCAGTTTCCAAGGGGCAACTAATGAAAAACTGTTTTTT; cdr3_aa: CASSFQGATNEKLFF
j_call: TRBJ1-2; d_call: TRBD1; clone_size: NA; v_call: TRBV6-4; cdr3_nt: TGTGCCAGCAGTGACTCCTCAGGGACAGGGAACGGCTACACCTTC; cdr3_aa: CASSDSSGTGNGYTF
j_call: TRBJ2-2; d_call: TRBD2; clone_size: NA; v_call: TRBV14; cdr3_nt: TGTGCCAGCAGCCAGCCGGGACTAAGTGTAGCCGGGGAGCTGTTTTTT; cdr3_aa: CASSQPGLSVAGELFF
j_call: TRBJ1-2; d_call: NA; clone_size: NA; v_call: TRBV9; cdr3_nt: TGTGCCAGCAGCGTAGTAGGGGGGGACACCTCCTACCGCTATGGCTACACCTTC; cdr3_aa: CASSVVGGDTSYRYGYTF
j_call: TRBJ2-7; d_call: TRBD2; clone_size: NA; v_call: TRBV10-3; cdr3_nt: TGTGCCATCACGGGGACTAGCGGGAGTTACGAGCAGTACTTC; cdr3_aa: CAITGTSGSYEQYF